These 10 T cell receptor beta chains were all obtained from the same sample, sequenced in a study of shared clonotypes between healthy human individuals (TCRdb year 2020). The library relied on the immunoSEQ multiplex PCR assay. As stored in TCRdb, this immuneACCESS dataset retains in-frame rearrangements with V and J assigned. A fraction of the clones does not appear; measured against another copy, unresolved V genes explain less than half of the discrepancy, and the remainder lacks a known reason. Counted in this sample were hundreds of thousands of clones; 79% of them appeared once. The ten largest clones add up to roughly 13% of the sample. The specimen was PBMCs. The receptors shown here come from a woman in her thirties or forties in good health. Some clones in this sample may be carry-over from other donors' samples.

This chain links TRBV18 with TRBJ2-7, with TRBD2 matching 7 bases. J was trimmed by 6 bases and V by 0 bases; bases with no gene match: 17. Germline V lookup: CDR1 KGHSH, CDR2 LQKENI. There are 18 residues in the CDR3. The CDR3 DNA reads TGTGCCAGCTCACCACCGTTCGGACTAGAGGATGAGATCGGCGAGCAGTACTTC. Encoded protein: CASSPPFGLEDEIGEQYF.

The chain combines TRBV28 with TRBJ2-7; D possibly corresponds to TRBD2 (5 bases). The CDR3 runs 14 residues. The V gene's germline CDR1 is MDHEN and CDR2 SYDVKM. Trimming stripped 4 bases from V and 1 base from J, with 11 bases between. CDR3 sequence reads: CASSSGGPSYEQYF. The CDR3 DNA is TGTGCCAGCAGTTCTGGAGGCCCATCCTACGAGCAGTACTTC.

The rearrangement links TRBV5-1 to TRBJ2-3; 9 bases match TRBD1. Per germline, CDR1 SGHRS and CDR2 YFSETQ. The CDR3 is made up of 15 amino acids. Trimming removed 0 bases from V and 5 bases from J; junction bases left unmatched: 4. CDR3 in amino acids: CASSLAGTGRDTQYF. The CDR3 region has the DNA TGCGCCAGCAGCTTGGCCGGGACAGGGCGAGATACGCAGTATTTT.

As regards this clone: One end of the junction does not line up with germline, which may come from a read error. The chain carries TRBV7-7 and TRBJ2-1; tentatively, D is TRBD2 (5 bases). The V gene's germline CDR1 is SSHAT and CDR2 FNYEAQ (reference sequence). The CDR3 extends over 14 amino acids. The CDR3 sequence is CASSPAGVGNEQFF. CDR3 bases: TGTGCTAGCAGCCCCGCGGGTGTAGGTAATGAGCAGTTCTTC.

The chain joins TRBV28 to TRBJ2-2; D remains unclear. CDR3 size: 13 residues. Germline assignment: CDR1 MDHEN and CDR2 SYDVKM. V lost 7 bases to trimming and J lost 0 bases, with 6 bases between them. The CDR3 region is CASIQSNTGELFF. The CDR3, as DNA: TGTGCCAGCATTCAATCGAACACCGGGGAGCTGTTTTTT. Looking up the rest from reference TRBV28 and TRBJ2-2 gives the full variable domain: DVKVTQSSRYLVKRTGEKVFLECVQDMDHENMFWYRQDPGLGLRLIYFSYDVKMKEKGDIPEGYSVSREKKERFSLILESASTNQTSMYLCASIQSNTGELFFGEGSRLTVL.

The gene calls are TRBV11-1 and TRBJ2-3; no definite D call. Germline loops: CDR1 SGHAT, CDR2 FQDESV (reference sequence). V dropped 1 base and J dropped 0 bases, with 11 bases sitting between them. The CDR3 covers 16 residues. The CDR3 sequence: CASSLELGTSTDTQYF. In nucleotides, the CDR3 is TGTGCCAGCAGCTTAGAATTGGGTACTAGCACAGATACGCAGTATTTT. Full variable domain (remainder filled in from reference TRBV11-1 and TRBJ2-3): EAEVAQSPRYKITEKSQAVAFWCDPISGHATLYWYRQILGQGPELLVQFQDESVVDDSQLPKDRFSAERLKGVDSTLKIQPAELGDSAMYLCASSLELGTSTDTQYFGPGTRLTVL.

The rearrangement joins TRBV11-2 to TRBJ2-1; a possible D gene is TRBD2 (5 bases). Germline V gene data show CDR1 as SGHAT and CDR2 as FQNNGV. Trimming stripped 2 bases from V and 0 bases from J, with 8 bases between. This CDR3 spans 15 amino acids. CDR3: CASSLRGFSYNEQFF. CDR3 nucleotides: TGTGCCAGCAGCTTAAGAGGGTTCTCCTACAATGAGCAGTTCTTC.

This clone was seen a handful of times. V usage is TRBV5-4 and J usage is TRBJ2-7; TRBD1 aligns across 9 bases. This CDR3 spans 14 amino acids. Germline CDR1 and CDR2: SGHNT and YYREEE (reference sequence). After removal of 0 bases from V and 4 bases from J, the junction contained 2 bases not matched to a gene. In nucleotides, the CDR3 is TGTGCCAGCAGCTTGGAGGGACAGGGATACGAGCAGTACTTC. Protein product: CASSLEGQGYEQYF.

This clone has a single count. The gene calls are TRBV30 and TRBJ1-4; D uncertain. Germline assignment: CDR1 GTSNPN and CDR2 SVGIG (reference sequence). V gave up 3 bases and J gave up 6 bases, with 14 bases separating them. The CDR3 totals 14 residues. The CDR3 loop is CAWREGVEDEKLFF. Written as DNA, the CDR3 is TGTGCCTGGAGGGAAGGTGTGGAGGATGAAAAACTGTTTTTT.

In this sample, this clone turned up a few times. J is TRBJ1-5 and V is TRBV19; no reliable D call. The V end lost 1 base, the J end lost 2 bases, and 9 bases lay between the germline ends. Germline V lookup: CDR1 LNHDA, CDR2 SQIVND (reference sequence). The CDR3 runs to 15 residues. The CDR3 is CASSIGGSRNQPQHF. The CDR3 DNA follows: TGTGCCAGTAGTATAGGCGGGTCGCGCAATCAGCCCCAGCATTTT.